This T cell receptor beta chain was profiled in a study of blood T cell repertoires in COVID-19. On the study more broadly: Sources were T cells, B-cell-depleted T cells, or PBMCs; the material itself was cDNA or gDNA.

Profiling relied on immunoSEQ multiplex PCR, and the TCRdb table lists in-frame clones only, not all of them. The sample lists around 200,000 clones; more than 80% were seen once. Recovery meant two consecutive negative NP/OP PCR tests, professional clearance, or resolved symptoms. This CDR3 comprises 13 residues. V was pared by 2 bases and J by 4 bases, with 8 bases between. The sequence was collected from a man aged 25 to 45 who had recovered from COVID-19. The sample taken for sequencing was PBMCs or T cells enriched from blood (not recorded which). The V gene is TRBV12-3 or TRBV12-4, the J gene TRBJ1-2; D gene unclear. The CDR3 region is CASSLTGFYGYTF. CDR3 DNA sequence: TGTGCCAGCAGTTTAACGGGATTCTATGGCTACACCTTC.